This entry is about one T cell receptor beta chain. What it binds is unknown. Other DNA sequences of this sample code for an identical CDR3. Sequenced by immunoSEQ multiplex PCR; TCRdb stores in-frame clones only, minus some. The table records some 110,000 clones, just under 80% of them present only once. This sample was taken from a study of radiotherapy plus CTLA-4 blockade in lung cancer. Study-wide background: 15% to 20% of patients responded objectively, and roughly 31% achieved disease control. General study findings and limits: TCR clones originating in tumors grew in number in blood after radiotherapy plus ipilimumab. Strongest reported response predictors: early blood clone changes and post-radiation interferon-beta.

Losses at the gene ends were 4 bases for V and 1 base for J; bases not matched to a gene: 2. Germline V gene sequence: CDR1 MDHEN, CDR2 SYDVKM. This CDR3 is 14 amino acids long. The sample was peripheral blood, taken from a patient treated with radiotherapy plus ipilimumab. The V call is TRBV28, the J call TRBJ1-1; 8 nucleotides align to TRBD1. This sequence originates from a human donor with non-small cell lung cancer who had a partial response to radiotherapy plus ipilimumab. The CDR3 sequence is CASSSGQGNTEAFF. Here the CDR3 DNA reads TGTGCCAGCAGTTCAGGACAGGGGAACACTGAAGCTTTCTTT. Full variable domain (remainder filled in from reference TRBV28 and TRBJ1-1): DVKVTQSSRYLVKRTGEKVFLECVQDMDHENMFWYRQDPGLGLRLIYFSYDVKMKEKGDIPEGYSVSREKKERFSLILESASTNQTSMYLCASSSGQGNTEAFFGQGTRLTVV.